This T cell receptor beta chain was documented in a study of T-cell reconstitution after alpha-beta-depleted transplantation in children. Using unique molecular identifiers, the investigators prepared the TCRbeta library. TCRdb reanalysed the PCR reads using MiXCR and keeps one entry per CDR3 protein. Of around 500,000 distinct CDR3 sequences in the sample, roughly an eighth were seen once. The germline V and J ends were trimmed by 5 bases and 1 base, with 14 bases remaining between them. CDR3 length equals 15 residues. The sequence was obtained from a human donor who donated a stem cell graft to a child with combined immunodeficiency. The genes are TRBV12-3 or TRBV12-4 and TRBJ1-1; D possibly corresponds to TRBD1 (6 bases). The input for sequencing was PBMCs from the stem cell graft donor, taken from the stem cell graft. The CDR3 loop reads CASSTYRVRNTEAFF. The DNA of the CDR3 is TGTGCCAGCAGTACCTACAGGGTTCGGAACACTGAAGCTTTCTTT.